This TCR beta chain was captured by sequencing in a study of blood T cell repertoires in COVID-19. Study summary: Sites in the United States, Italy and Spain provided acute and convalescent COVID-19 samples.

The CDR3 contains 16 residues. The germline V gene has CDR1 SGHRS and CDR2 YFSETQ. The ends were cut back, 0 bases at V and 0 bases at J, with 10 bases in the middle. Authors' processing steps: The assay estimated nucleated cells by amplifying reference gene primers. Some clones are missing from TCRdb's copy, which holds only in-frame ones; the method was immunoSEQ multiplex PCR. The DNA was the basis for D and trimming; V, J and clone size are from that table. The sample has some 300,000 clones; more than 70% are singletons. The TCR sequence derives from a woman aged 25 to 45 who had recovered from COVID-19. V and J are TRBV5-1 and TRBJ1-3; D not resolved. Input material: peripheral blood. As DNA, the CDR3 is TGCGCCAGCAGCTTGGATGGGCCGAGCTCTGGAAACACCATATATTTT. Protein sequence: CASSLDGPSSGNTIYF.